The T cell receptor beta chain described here comes from a study of regulatory and conventional T cells in breast cancer (dated by TCRdb to 2014 to 2015). Library prep was done by PCR. The sequencer was an Illumina MiSeq. TCRdb itself trimmed the public reads at Q25 with fastp, ran MiXCR and retained productive beta chains. CDR3 protein sequences are deduplicated, and each keeps its most common genes and DNA. Recorded for this sample are 15,000 or so distinct CDR3 sequences; 30% to 35% of them occurred a single time. The ten top clones hold roughly 1.7% of the sample. A distance of 15 bases separates the germline ends of V and J, which lose 5 bases and 14 bases respectively. From its cysteine to its phenylalanine, the CDR3 spans 11 amino acids. The kept DNA is CDR3 alone, 33 bases in frame from the first base. This clonotype was found a few times. It has no known antigen specificity. A much larger clone lies one base from this, so it may be a read error.

Sequencing was carried out using conventional T cells from blood. The sequence derives from a female donor in good health. The chain is assembled from TRBV12-3 or TRBV12-4 and TRBJ1-2, with the D segment identity uncertain. Here is the DNA: TGTGCCAGCAGTATTGGCACCGATAGGACCTTC. This sequence encodes CASSIGTDRTF.